This T cell receptor beta chain is from a study of shared T cell receptors in the human thymus. Measured with immunoSEQ multiplex PCR; TCRdb has only the in-frame clones, and not every one. The data show more than 550,000 clones, 80% to 90% seen once. The ends were cut back, 3 bases at V and 1 base at J, with 16 bases in the middle. Germline V gene sequence: CDR1 MGHRA, CDR2 YSYEKL. The CDR3 runs 16 residues. These records were also assigned to another study, of human thymus T cells. As that report states: Use of V and J genes seemed skewed within the thymic and blood repertoires.

Sample: thymocytes. The chain uses TRBV4-1 and TRBJ2-7; no clear D gene. The sequence was obtained from a girl under three years old with a congenital heart defect. CDR3 sequence reads: CASSHLMLAPSYEQYF. The CDR3 bases are TGCGCCAGCAGCCACTTAATGCTGGCTCCTTCCTACGAGCAGTACTTC.